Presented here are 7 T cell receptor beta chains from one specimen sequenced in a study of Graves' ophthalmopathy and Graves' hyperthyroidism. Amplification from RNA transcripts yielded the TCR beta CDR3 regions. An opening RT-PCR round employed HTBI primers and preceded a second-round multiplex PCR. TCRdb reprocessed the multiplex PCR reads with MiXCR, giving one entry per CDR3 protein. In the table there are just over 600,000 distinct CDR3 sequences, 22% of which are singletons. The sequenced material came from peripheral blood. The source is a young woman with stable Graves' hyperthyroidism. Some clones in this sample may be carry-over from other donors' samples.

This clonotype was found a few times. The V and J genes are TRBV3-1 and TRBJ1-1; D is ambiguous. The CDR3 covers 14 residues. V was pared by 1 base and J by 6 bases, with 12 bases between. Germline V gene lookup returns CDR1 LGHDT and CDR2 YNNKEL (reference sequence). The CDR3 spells CASSQAWRGAEAFF. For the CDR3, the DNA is TGTGCCAGCAGCCAAGCTTGGAGAGGAGCTGAAGCTTTCTTT.

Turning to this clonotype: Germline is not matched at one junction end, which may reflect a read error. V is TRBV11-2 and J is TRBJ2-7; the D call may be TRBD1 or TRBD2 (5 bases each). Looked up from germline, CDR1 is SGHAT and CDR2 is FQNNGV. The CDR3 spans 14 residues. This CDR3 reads CASSSPPVGVEQCF. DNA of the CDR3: TGTGCCAGCAGCTCCCCCCCCGTGGGGGTCGAGCAGTGCTTC.

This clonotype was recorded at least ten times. CDR3 nucleotide sequence: TGTGCCAGCAGCCGAGGGGGGCTAGCGGACTCCAAAAACATTCAGTACTTC. It encodes CASSRGGLADSKNIQYF. The chain is built from TRBV7-8 and TRBJ2-4, with a possible D match to TRBD2 (7 bases). This CDR3 region has 17 residues. Germline values: CDR1 SGHVS, CDR2 FQNEAQ. V dropped 5 bases and J dropped 2 bases, with 19 bases sitting between them.

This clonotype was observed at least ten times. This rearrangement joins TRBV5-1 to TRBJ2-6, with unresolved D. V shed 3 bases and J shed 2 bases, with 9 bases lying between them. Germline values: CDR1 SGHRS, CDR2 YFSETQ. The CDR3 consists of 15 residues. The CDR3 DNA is TGCGCCAGCAGCTCTGGAAGGACTGGGGCCAACGTCCTGACTTTC. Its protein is CASSSGRTGANVLTF.

CDR3 in amino acids: CSAYRGSTYEQYF. The CDR3 DNA follows: TGCAGTGCATACAGGGGCTCTACCTACGAGCAGTACTTC. This chain connects TRBV20-1 to TRBJ2-7, with 7 bases fitting TRBD1. This CDR3 spans 13 amino acids. J was trimmed by 2 bases and V by 6 bases; bases with no gene match: 7. The germline V gene has CDR1 DFQATT and CDR2 SNEGSKA (reference sequence).

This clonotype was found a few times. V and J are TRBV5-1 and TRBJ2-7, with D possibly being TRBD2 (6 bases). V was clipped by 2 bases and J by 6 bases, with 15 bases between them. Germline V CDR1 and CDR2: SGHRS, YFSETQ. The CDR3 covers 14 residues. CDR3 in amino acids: CASSFSDPGGEQYF. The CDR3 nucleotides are TGCGCCAGCAGCTTCTCGGACCCCGGGGGCGAGCAGTACTTC.

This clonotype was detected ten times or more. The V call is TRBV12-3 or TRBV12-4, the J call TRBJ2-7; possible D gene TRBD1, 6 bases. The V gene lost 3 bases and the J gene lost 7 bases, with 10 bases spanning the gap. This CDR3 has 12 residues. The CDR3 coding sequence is TGTGCCAGCAGTTTCTGGGGGCAAGAGCAGTACTTC. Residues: CASSFWGQEQYF.